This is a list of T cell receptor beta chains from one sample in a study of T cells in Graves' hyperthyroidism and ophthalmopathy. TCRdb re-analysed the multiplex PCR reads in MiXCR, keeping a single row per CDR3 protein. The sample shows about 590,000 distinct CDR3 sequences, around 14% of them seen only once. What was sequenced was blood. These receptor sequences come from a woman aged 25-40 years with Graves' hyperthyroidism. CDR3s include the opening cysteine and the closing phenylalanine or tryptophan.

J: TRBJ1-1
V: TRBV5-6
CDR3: CASSLAVTEAFF

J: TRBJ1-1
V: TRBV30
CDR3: CAWSVSGVNTEAFF

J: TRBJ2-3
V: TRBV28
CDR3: CASNDSDRIEDTQYF

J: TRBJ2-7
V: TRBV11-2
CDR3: CASSLIARPTYEQYF

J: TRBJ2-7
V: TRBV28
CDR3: CASLGASKYEQYF

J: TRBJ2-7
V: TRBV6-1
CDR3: CASSEFGQGSGIGLRYEQYF

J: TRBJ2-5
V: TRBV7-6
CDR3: CASSLGGRTETQYF

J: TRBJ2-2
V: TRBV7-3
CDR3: CASSPKDTGELFF

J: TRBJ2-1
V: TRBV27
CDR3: CASSSPASGSSYNEQFF

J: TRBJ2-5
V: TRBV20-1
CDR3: CSAGTSGRGLETQYF

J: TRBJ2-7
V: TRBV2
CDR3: CASWLAPGQYF

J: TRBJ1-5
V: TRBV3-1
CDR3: CASSQGGAGRQPQHF

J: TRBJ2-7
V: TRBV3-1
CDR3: CASRYRFGGSYEQYF

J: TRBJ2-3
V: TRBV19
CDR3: CASSSGNQQYF

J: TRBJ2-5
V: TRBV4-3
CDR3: CASSQDRDSQETQYF

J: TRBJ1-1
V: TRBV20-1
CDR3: CSARKQGITEAFF

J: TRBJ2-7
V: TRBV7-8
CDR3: CASSSWLLAGEGGSYEQYF

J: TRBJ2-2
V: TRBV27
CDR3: CASSLLGSAGELFF

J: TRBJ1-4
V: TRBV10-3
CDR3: CAIGGGEKLFF

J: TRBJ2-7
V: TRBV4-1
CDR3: CASSYRTQAYEQYF